This TCR beta chain was observed in a study of CD8+CD57+ T cells in acquired aplastic anemia. Whole-study context: Sorting CD4+ and CD8+ cells gave DNA averaging approximately 3 ug. Broader study findings: For CD8+ Simpson's diversity, patients and controls showed no significant difference.

According to the study, genomic DNA was the template for TCR beta VDJ and CDR3 profiling. TCRdb re-called the reads through MiXCR, storing one row per CDR3 protein. The sample carries about 170,000 distinct CDR3 sequences, 55% to 70% recorded once. Comments on this clonotype: What it binds is unknown.

Germline-derived CDR1 and CDR2 are SGHNT and YENEEA. V was trimmed by 2 bases and J by 6 bases, leaving 8 bases between them. The CDR3 has 12 amino acids. The chain combines TRBV11-3 with TRBJ2-7; D gene unclear. The sequence derives from a human donor in good health. Sequenced input: sorted CD4+, CD8+, or CD8+CD57+ T cells (not recorded which) from PBMCs. The CDR3 reads CASSLFAPEQYF. CDR3 DNA: TGTGCCAGCAGCTTATTCGCTCCCGAGCAGTACTTC. The full variable domain, rest sourced from reference TRBV11-3 and TRBJ2-7, is EAGVVQSPRYKIIEKKQPVAFWCNPISGHNTLYWYLQNLGQGPELLIRYENEEAVDDSQLPKDRFSAERLKGVDSTLKIQPAELGDSAVYLCASSLFAPEQYFGPGTRLTVT.